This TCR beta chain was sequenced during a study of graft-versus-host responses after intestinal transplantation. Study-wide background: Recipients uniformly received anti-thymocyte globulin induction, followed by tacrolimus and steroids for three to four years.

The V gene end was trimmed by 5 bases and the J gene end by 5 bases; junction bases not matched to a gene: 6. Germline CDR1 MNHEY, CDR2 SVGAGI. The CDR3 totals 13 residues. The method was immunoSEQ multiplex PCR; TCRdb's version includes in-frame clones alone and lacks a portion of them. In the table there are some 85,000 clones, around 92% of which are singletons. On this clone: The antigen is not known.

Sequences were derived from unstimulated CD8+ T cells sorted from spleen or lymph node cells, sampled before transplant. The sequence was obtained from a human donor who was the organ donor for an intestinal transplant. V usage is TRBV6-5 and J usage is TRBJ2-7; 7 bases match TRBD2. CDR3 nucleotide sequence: TGTGCCAGCAGTCCCGGCGGGGGTAACGAGCAGTACTTC. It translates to CASSPGGGNEQYF.